This paragraph covers one T cell receptor beta chain sequence. The antigen is unknown. PCR amplification relied on 60 Vbeta primers (plus 13 Jbeta primers). Sequencing was performed with immunoSEQ multiplex PCR; in TCRdb, only in-frame clones are kept and a portion is missing. The sample consists of approximately 290,000 clones, about four fifths of them appearing once. This sample is drawn from a study of cytomegalovirus exposure and HLA in healthy donors. Study-level findings and limits: Presence/absence results assume similar sequencing depth per donor, which may not hold. Another analysis was done later, and it associated 15,000 or so TCR beta sequences with HLA alleles at 0.05 false discovery rate.

Germline V gene sequence: CDR1 LNHDA, CDR2 SQIVND (reference sequence). V lost 8 bases to trimming and J lost 5 bases; unmatched junction nucleotides: 10. This CDR3 contains 14 residues. Sequenced sample: PBMCs. This chain connects TRBV19 to TRBJ2-5, with TRBD1 matching over 8 bases. This sequence originates from a girl aged 2-10 years in good health and CMV-seronegative. CDR3 nucleotides: TGTGCCAGTCGACCGGGACAGGCGGGGGAGACCCAGTACTTC. Protein product: CASRPGQAGETQYF.